This T cell receptor beta chain was captured in a study of T cells in Graves' hyperthyroidism and ophthalmopathy. In patients aged 18 to 65, hyperthyroidism was newly diagnosed, with duration under 2 months. Diagnoses rested on clinical symptoms, serum thyroxine and TRAb, thyroid ultrasound and orbital computed tomography. This clonotype was found many times. The antigen is unknown. Broader study findings: The model forecast ophthalmopathy, anticipating it by a median approximately 6 months before onset.

The TCR beta CDR3 regions underwent amplification using RNA transcripts as the source. When the TCR CDR3 underwent first-round RT-PCR, the HTBI primer set was used. In TCRdb, the multiplex PCR reads were re-called with MiXCR into one record per CDR3 protein. The sample holds approximately 530,000 distinct CDR3 sequences, over 15% seen once. The CDR3 length is 15 residues. Trimming took off 3 bases at V and 8 bases at J, with 14 bases between the two ends. Germline V gene sequence: CDR1 MNHNS, CDR2 SASEGT. Sequencing was done on a sample of blood. The chain uses TRBV6-1 and TRBJ1-6; D is possibly TRBD1 (6 bases). The sequence derives from a woman aged 18-30 years with Graves' hyperthyroidism. Here the CDR3 reads CASSDRGPMDSPLHF. The DNA of the CDR3 is TGTGCCAGCAGTGACAGGGGACCTATGGATTCACCCCTCCACTTT.